Presented here are 21 T cell receptor beta chains from one specimen sequenced in a study of shared T cell receptors in the human thymus. The method was immunoSEQ multiplex PCR; TCRdb's version includes in-frame clones alone and lacks a portion of them. There are about 660,000 clones in the sample; around 87% occur only once, and more than 0.009% lies in the top ten. These data were likewise used in another study, on human thymus T cells.

Sequenced: thymocytes. Every receptor here comes from a boy under three years old with a congenital heart defect.

V and J are TRBV30 and TRBJ1-2; 7 nucleotides line up with TRBD1. Germline values: CDR1 GTSNPN, CDR2 SVGIG (reference sequence). This CDR3 contains 14 residues. Trimming at V came to 0 bases and at J to 8 bases, leaving 9 bases not matched to a gene. CDR3 sequence: CAWSVPRQGWGYTF. CDR3 DNA sequence: TGTGCCTGGAGTGTACCCCGACAGGGTTGGGGCTACACCTTC.

The chain employs TRBV7-6 and TRBJ1-1; TRBD1 matches 7 bases. V shed 6 bases, J shed 11 bases, and the junction held 6 bases outside the gene matches. The CDR3 runs 11 residues. Germline values: CDR1 SGHVS, CDR2 FNYEAQ. The CDR3 spells CASSPTGAAFF. The CDR3 DNA follows: TGTGCCAGCAGTCCCACAGGGGCGGCTTTCTTT.

The count of this clone is one. The chain has TRBV6-1 and TRBJ2-7; tentative D call: TRBD1 (5 bases). Germline V gives CDR1 MNHNS, CDR2 SASEGT. The CDR3 length is 13 residues. Trimming took 7 bases from V and 2 from J, leaving 12 bases between them. The CDR3 nucleotides read TGTGCCAGCACAGGGTTATCGGCCTACGAGCAGTACTTC. Translated: CASTGLSAYEQYF.

This chain joins TRBV6-6 and TRBJ2-2; D not resolved. Germline V gene lookup returns CDR1 MNHNY and CDR2 SVGAGI (reference sequence). The germline V and J ends were trimmed by 8 bases and 7 bases, with 11 bases remaining between them. The CDR3 runs 12 residues. The CDR3 protein is CASGTVVGELFF. The CDR3 region has the DNA TGTGCCAGCGGTACAGTGGTCGGGGAGCTGTTTTTT.

A word on this clone: A junction boundary mismatches the germline segment, possibly from a read error. Other DNA sequences in the same sample also yield this CDR3. This rearrangement joins TRBV5-1 to TRBJ1-6; 8 nucleotides match TRBD1. The CDR3 has 15 amino acids. CDR1 and CDR2 (germline): SGHRS, YFSETQ. CDR3 sequence reads: CASAEGDRTNSPLHF. The CDR3 bases are TGCGCCAGCGCTGAAGGGGACAGGACTAATTCCCCCCTCCACTTT.

The gene calls are TRBV10-3 and TRBJ2-1; 15 positions match TRBD2. The CDR3 is made up of 18 amino acids. Germline trimming cut 2 bases from V and 3 bases from J; bases unmatched to any gene: 5. The V gene's germline CDR1 is ENHRY and CDR2 SYGVKD. As DNA, the CDR3 is TGTGCCATCAGTGAGGGGGGGACTAGCGGGAGGCGCTACAATGAGCAGTTCTTC. Amino acids: CAISEGGTSGRRYNEQFF.

The chain uses TRBV5-8 and TRBJ2-3; 8 bases match TRBD2. Germline assignment: CDR1 SGHTS and CDR2 YDEGEE. The CDR3 covers 15 residues. The J segment lost 4 bases and the V segment lost 2 bases, leaving 6 bases of the junction unmatched. The CDR3 coding sequence is TGTGCCAGCAGCTTAATGGGACTAGGAGCAGATACGCAGTATTTT. Translation: CASSLMGLGADTQYF.

CDR3 in amino acids: CASSHLPDRVEYLENIQYF. The CDR3 DNA reads TGTGCCAGCAGCCACTTACCGGACAGGGTCGAATATCTGGAAAACATTCAGTACTTC. The chain employs TRBV7-8 and TRBJ2-4, with 8 bases identical to TRBD1. The CDR3 covers 19 residues. CDR1 and CDR2 (germline): SGHVS, FQNEAQ. The ends lost 5 bases at V and 5 bases at J; junction bases unmatched: 20.

This chain joins TRBV6-1 and TRBJ2-3; 10 nucleotides agree with TRBD1. Germline values: CDR1 MNHNS, CDR2 SASEGT. CDR3 length: 14 amino acids. With V trimmed by 4 bases and J by 7 bases, 5 bases remained unmatched. The CDR3 here is CASSVRDRGNTQYF. CDR3 nucleotides: TGTGCCAGCAGTGTCCGGGACAGGGGAAATACGCAGTATTTT.

This clone was detected once. The chain carries TRBV7-3 and TRBJ2-2, with 10 nucleotides matching TRBD1. Germline CDR1 is SGHTA and CDR2 is FQGTGA. The CDR3 loop spans 16 amino acids. V shed 5 bases, J shed 6 bases, and the junction held 9 bases outside the gene matches. This CDR3 reads CASSPRLDRGSGELFF. CDR3 in DNA: TGTGCCAGCAGCCCGAGGCTGGACAGGGGGTCCGGGGAGCTGTTTTTT.

This chain joins TRBV29-1 and TRBJ2-1, with TRBD2 identical over 7 bases. V was clipped by 8 bases and J by 0 bases; unmatched bases: 7. The CDR3 totals 14 residues. CDR1 SQVTM and CDR2 ANQGSEA come from the germline V gene. The CDR3 region has the DNA TGCAGCATCCTAGCGGAAAGCTCCTACAATGAGCAGTTCTTC. Translated, it gives CSILAESSYNEQFF.

CDR3 DNA: TGTGCCAGCAGCCAGGAGCAGGGCACCGACGAGCAGTACTTC. It yields the protein CASSQEQGTDEQYF. The J gene is TRBJ2-7, the V gene TRBV14, with D tentatively TRBD1 (5 bases). The length of the CDR3 is 14 residues. The germline CDR1 and CDR2 sequences are SGHDN and FVKESK. The V end lost 3 bases, the J end lost 5 bases, and 14 bases lay between the germline ends.

The gene calls are TRBV5-1 and TRBJ2-3, with TRBD2 identical over 10 bases. CDR3 length equals 13 residues. The germline V gene has CDR1 SGHRS and CDR2 YFSETQ. V dropped 0 bases and J dropped 11; count of bases not matched to a gene: 3. The CDR3, as DNA: TGCGCCAGCAGCTTGGAACTAGCGGGGAAGCAGTATTTT. This gives the protein CASSLELAGKQYF.

This clone occurred a few times. The CDR3, as DNA: TGTGCCAATCAGGTTGTGTTAGGAAACACCATATATTTT. The encoded protein is CANQVVLGNTIYF. This chain uses TRBV19 with TRBJ1-3; D gene uncertain. Trimming shortened V by 10 bases and J by 4 bases, and 14 bases separated the two germline ends. This CDR3 has 13 amino acids. Per the germline V gene, CDR1 is LNHDA and CDR2 is SQIVND (reference sequence).

This clone occurred a few times. DNA for the CDR3: TGTGCCAGCACCCCCCGGGGGGGCTTTCCCTACGAGCAGTACTTC. It is translated as CASTPRGGFPYEQYF. The chain has TRBV6-1 and TRBJ2-7; 8 bases match TRBD2. V was pared by 7 bases and J by 2 bases, with 10 bases of the junction left unmatched. CDR1 MNHNS and CDR2 SASEGT come from the germline V gene. The CDR3 sequence is 15 residues long.

This rearrangement joins TRBV7-6 to TRBJ1-1, with a tentative D call TRBD1 (6 bases). Germline-derived CDR1 and CDR2 are SGHVS and FNYEAQ. The V end was cut by 7 bases, the J end by 0 bases, with 18 bases between. This CDR3 has 16 residues. The chain's CDR3 is CASNPRGGNMNTEAFF. In nucleotides, the CDR3 is TGTGCCAGCAACCCTAGGGGGGGAAACATGAACACTGAAGCTTTCTTT.

The chain carries TRBV2 and TRBJ2-5, with a possible D match to TRBD2 (5 bases). Per germline, CDR1 SNHLY and CDR2 FYNNEI. Trimming left V 6 bases short and J 7 bases short, with 21 bases between. The CDR3 totals 15 residues. CDR3 DNA sequence: TGTGCCAGCAGCATAGGAGGCTTGGGAAGAGGGACCCAGTACTTC. Translated: CASSIGGLGRGTQYF.

The chain carries TRBV29-1 and TRBJ2-3, with 11 bases that match TRBD1. CDR3 length: 15 amino acids. Germline CDR1 reads SQVTM; CDR2 reads ANQGSEA. Unmatched junction bases numbered 10, after V lost 6 bases and J lost 5 bases. The CDR3 nucleotides read TGCAGCGTACCCCCGGACAGGGGGCGCAGAGATACGCAGTATTTT. It encodes CSVPPDRGRRDTQYF.

The chain carries TRBV5-4 and TRBJ1-3; no definite D call. The CDR3 is 11 amino acids. V lost 4 bases, J lost 7 bases, and 6 bases lay in between. The germline V gene encodes CDR1 SGHNT and CDR2 YYREEE (reference sequence). The CDR3 DNA reads as TGTGCCAGCAGCGAAGAGAACACCATATATTTT. This encodes CASSEENTIYF.

The V call is TRBV2, the J call TRBJ1-1; D not resolved. V lost 1 base and J lost 8, with 8 bases in between. Germline-derived CDR1 and CDR2 are SNHLY and FYNNEI. The CDR3 is 12 residues long. The CDR3 DNA is TGTGCCAGCAGTGAAGGTCGCGAGGAAGCTTTCTTT. Translated: CASSEGREEAFF.

The chain recombines TRBV29-1 with TRBJ2-7; tentatively, D is TRBD2 (6 bases). This CDR3 has 14 amino acids. Looked up from germline, CDR1 is SQVTM and CDR2 is ANQGSEA. V lost 4 bases and J 2 bases, leaving 15 bases between the germline ends. The CDR3 region is CSVGVQGGAYEQYF. The CDR3 nucleotides are TGCAGCGTTGGAGTCCAAGGAGGGGCCTACGAGCAGTACTTC.